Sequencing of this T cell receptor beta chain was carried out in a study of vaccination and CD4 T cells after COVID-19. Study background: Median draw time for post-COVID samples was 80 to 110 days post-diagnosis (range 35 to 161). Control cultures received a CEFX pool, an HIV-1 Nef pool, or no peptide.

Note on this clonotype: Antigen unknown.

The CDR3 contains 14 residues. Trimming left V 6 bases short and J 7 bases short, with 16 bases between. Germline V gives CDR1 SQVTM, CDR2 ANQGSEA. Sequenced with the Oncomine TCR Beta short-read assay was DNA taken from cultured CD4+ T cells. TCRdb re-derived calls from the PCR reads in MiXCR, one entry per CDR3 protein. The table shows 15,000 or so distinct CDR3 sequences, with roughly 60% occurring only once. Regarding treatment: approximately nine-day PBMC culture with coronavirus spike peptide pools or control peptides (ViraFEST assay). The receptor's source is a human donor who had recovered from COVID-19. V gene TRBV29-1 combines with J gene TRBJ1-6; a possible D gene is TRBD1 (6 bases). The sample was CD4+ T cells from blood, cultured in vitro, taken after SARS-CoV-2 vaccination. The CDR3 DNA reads TGCAGCGTCGCAATAGGGGGAACAAATTCACCCCTCCACTTT. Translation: CSVAIGGTNSPLHF.